This T cell receptor (beta chain) was sequenced for a study of shared clonotypes between healthy human individuals. Study conclusions and caveats: Clonotypes shared by all four sorted-subset donors had higher generation probabilities than non-shared clonotypes.

About this clone: Its antigen is still unknown.

Samples underwent the assay at deep level. On sorted subsets, replicate PCRs used roughly 220 ng DNA, or some 28,000 T cell genomes. Per the study methods: Sequence data from immunoSEQ were junction-only and lacked quality scores; consequently, filtering differed. This table comes from immunoSEQ multiplex PCR, and its TCRdb copy is limited to in-frame clones, with some not included. The V and J calls and clone size come from that table; D and trimming were worked out from the DNA. The profile shows approximately 2,000,000 clones, just under 95% of them singletons. V lost 1 base, J lost 1 base, and 14 bases lay in between. This CDR3 contains 16 residues. CDR1 and CDR2 from the germline V gene are SGHDN and FVKESK.

The sequence came from a man younger than 35 in good health. Some clones in this sample may be carry-over from other donors' samples. This rearrangement joins TRBV14 to TRBJ2-7; D is ambiguous. The source material was naive CD4+ T cells from PBMCs. Specified subset: CD45RA+ positively selected. CDR3 sequence reads: CASSQVPTTLSYEQYF. CDR3 bases: TGTGCCAGCAGCCAAGTCCCGACGACATTGTCCTACGAGCAGTACTTC.